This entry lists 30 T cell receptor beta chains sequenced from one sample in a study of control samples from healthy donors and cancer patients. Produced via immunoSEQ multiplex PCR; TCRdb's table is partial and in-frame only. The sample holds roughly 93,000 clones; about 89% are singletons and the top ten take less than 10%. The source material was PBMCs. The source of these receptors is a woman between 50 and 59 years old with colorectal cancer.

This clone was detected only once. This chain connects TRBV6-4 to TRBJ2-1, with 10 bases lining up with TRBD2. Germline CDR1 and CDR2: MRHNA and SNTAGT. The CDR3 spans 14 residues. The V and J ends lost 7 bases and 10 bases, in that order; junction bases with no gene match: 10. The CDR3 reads CASMRSGGAGEQFF. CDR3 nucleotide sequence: TGTGCCAGCATGCGGAGCGGGGGGGCTGGAGAGCAGTTCTTC.

The CDR3: CASSPGNGELFF. CDR3 DNA sequence: TGTGCCAGCAGCCCCGGGAACGGGGAGCTGTTTTTT. The chain is built from TRBV7-3 and TRBJ2-2, with D possibly TRBD2 on 5 matching bases. Trimming took 5 bases from V and 7 from J, leaving 8 bases between them. Germline V lookup: CDR1 SGHTA, CDR2 FQGTGA. The CDR3 sequence is 12 residues long. Full variable domain (remainder filled in from reference TRBV7-3 and TRBJ2-2): GAGVSQTPSNKVTEKGKYVELRCDPISGHTALYWYRQSLGQGPEFLIYFQGTGAADDSGLPNDRFFAVRPEGSVSTLKIQRTERGDSAVYLCASSPGNGELFFGEGSRLTVL.

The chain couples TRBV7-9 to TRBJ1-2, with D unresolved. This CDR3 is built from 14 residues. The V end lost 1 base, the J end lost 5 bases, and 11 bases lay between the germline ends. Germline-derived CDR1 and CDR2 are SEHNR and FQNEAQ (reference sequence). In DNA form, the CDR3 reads TGTGCCAGCAGCTTAGACAGTATCATATATGGCTACACCTTC. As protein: CASSLDSIIYGYTF.

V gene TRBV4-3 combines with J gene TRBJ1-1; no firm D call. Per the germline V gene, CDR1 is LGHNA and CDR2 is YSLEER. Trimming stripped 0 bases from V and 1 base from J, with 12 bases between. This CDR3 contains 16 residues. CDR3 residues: CASSQELEWRNTEAFF. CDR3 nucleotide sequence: TGCGCCAGCAGCCAAGAGCTTGAGTGGAGGAACACTGAAGCTTTCTTT.

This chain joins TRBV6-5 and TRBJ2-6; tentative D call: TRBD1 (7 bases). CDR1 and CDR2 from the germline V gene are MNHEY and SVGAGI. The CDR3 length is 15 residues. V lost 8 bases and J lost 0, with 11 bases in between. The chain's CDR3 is CASAGQSSGANVLTF. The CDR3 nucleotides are TGTGCCAGCGCGGGACAGAGCTCTGGGGCCAACGTCCTGACTTTC.

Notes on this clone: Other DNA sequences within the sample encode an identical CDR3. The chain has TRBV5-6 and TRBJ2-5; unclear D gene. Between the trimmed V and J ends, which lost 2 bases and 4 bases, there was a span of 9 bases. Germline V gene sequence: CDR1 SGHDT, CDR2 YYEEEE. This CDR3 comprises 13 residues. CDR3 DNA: TGTGCCAGCAGCTTAAGATCGGGAGAGACCCAGTACTTC. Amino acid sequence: CASSLRSGETQYF.

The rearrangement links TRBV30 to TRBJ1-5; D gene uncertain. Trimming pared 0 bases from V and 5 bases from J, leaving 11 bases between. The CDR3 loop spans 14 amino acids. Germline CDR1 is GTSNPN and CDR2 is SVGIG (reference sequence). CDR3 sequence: CAWSVGNSDQPQHF. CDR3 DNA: TGTGCCTGGAGTGTAGGAAACAGTGATCAGCCCCAGCATTTT.

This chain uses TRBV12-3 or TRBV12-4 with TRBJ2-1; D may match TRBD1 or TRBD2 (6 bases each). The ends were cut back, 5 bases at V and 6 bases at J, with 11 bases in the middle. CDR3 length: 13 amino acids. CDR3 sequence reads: CASSIRGANEQFF. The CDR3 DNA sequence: TGTGCCAGCAGTATTAGGGGGGCCAATGAGCAGTTCTTC.

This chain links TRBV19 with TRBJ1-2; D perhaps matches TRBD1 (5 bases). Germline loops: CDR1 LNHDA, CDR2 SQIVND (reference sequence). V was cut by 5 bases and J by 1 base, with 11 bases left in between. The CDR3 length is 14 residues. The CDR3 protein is CASSPMGVNYGYTF. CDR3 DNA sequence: TGTGCCAGTAGTCCCATGGGGGTTAACTATGGCTACACCTTC. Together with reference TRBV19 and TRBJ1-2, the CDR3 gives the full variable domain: DGGITQSPKYLFRKEGQNVTLSCEQNLNHDAMYWYRQDPGQGLRLIYYSQIVNDFQKGDIAEGYSVSREKKESFPLTVTSAQKNPTAFYLCASSPMGVNYGYTFGSGTRLTVV.

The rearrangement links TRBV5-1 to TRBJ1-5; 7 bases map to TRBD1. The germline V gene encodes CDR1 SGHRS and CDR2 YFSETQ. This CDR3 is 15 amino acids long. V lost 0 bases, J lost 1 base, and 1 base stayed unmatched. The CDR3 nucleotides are TGCGCCAGCAGCTTGGGACAGGGAAGCAATCAGCCCCAGCATTTT. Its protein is CASSLGQGSNQPQHF.

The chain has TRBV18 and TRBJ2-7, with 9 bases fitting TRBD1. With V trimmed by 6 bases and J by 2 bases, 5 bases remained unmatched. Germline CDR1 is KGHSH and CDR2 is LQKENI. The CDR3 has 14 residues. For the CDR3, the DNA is TGTGCCAGCTCCACGGGACAGGGTCCCTACGAGCAGTACGTC. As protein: CASSTGQGPYEQYV.

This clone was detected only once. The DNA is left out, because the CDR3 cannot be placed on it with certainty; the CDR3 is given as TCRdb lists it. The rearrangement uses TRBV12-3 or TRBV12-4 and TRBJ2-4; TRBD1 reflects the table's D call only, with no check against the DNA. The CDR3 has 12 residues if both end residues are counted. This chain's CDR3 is CASSFGQGAWNF.

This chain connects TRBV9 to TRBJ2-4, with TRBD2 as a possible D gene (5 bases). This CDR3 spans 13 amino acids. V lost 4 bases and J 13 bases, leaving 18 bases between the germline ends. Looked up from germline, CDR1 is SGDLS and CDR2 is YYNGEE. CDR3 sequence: CASSPGDRMSQYF. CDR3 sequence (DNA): TGTGCCAGCAGCCCCGGGGATCGTATGAGCCAGTACTTC. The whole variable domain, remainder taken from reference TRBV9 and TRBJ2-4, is DSGVTQTPKHLITATGQRVTLRCSPRSGDLSVYWYQQSLDQGLQFLIQYYNGEERAKGNILERFSAQQFPDLHSELNLSSLELGDSALYFCASSPGDRMSQYFGAGTRLSVL.

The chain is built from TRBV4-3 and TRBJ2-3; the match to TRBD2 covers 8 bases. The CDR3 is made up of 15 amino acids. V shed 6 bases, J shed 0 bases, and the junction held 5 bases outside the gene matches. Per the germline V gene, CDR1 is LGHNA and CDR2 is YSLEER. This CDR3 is CASSPGLASTDTQYF. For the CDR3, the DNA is TGCGCCAGCAGTCCCGGACTAGCCAGCACAGATACGCAGTATTTT.

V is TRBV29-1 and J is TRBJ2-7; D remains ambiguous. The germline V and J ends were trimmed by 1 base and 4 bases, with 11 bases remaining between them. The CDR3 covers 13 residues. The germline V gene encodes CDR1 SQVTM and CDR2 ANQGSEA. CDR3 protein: CSVEGTQGYEQYV. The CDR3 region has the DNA TGCAGCGTTGAAGGGACCCAAGGTTACGAGCAGTACGTC.

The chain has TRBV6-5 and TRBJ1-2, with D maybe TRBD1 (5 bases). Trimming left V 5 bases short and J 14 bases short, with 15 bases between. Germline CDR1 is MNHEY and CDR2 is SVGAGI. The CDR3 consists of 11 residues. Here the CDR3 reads CASSHRQSETF. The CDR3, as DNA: TGTGCCAGCAGTCATAGACAGTCTGAGACCTTC.

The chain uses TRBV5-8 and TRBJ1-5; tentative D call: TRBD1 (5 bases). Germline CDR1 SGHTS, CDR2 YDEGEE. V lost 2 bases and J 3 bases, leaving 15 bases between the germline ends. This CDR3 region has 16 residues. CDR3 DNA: TGTGCCAGCAGCTTCAATTCAGGGAAGGCCAATCAGCCCCAGCATTTT. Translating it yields CASSFNSGKANQPQHF.

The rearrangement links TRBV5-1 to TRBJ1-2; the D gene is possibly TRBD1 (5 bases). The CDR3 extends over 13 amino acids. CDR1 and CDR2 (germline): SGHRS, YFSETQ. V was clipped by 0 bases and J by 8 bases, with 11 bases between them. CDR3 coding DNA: TGCGCCAGCAGCTTGGCTCGGGGGGACGGCTACACCTTC. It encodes CASSLARGDGYTF.

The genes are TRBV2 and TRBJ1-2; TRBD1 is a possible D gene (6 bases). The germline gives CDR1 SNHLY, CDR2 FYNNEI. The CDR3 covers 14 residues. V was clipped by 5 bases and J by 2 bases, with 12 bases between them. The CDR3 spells CASSQRGANYGYTF. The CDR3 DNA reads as TGTGCCAGCAGTCAGAGGGGGGCGAACTATGGCTACACCTTC.

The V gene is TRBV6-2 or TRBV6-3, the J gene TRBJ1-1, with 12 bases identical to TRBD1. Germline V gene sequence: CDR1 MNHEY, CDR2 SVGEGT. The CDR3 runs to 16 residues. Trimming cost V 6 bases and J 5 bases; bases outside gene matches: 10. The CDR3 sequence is CASSWDRGRLGTEAFF. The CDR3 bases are TGTGCCAGCAGCTGGGACAGGGGGCGTTTGGGTACTGAAGCTTTCTTT.

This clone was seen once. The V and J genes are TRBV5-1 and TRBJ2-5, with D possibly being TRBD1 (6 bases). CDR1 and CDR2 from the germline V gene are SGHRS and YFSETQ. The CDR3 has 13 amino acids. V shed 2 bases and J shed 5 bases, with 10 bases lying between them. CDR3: CASSFTGMETQYF. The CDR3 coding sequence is TGCGCCAGCAGCTTCACAGGGATGGAGACCCAGTACTTC.

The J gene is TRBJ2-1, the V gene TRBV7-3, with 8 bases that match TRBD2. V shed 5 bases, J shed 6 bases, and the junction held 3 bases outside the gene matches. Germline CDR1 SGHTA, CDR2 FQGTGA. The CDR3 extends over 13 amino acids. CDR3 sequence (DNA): TGTGCCAGCAGCACGGGGGGGCGCAATGAGCAGTTCTTC. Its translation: CASSTGGRNEQFF.

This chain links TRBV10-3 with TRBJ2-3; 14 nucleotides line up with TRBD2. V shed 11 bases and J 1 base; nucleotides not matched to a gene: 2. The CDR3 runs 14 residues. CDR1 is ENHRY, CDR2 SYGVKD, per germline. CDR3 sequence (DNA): TGTGCCTCGGGACTAGCGGGGGGCACAGATACGCAGTATTTT. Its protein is CASGLAGGTDTQYF.

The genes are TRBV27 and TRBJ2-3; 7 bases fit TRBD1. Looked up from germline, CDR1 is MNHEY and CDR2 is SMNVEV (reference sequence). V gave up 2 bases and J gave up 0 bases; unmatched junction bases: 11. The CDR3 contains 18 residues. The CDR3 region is CASSLGDRRLSSTDTQYF. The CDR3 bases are TGTGCCAGCAGTTTAGGGGACAGACGCTTGTCTAGCACAGATACGCAGTATTTT.

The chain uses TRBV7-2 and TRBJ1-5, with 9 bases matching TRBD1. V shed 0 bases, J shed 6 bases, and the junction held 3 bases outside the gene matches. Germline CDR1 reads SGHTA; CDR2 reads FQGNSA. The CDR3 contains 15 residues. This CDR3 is CASSLAGTGFQPQHF. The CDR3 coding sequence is TGTGCCAGCAGCTTAGCCGGGACAGGGTTTCAGCCCCAGCATTTT.

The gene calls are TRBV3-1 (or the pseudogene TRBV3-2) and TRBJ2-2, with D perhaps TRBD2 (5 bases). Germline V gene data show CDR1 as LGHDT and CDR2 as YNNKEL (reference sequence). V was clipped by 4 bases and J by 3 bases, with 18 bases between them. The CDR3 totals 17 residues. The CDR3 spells CASSRLRPKGDTGELFF. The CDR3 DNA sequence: TGTGCCAGCAGCCGCTTACGGCCAAAGGGAGACACCGGGGAGCTGTTTTTT.

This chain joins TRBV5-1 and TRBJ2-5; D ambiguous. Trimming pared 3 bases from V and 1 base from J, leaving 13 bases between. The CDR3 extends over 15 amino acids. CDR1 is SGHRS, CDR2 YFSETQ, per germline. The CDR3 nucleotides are TGCGCCAGCAGCTATACTGATAGAGCCCAAGAGACCCAGTACTTC. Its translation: CASSYTDRAQETQYF.

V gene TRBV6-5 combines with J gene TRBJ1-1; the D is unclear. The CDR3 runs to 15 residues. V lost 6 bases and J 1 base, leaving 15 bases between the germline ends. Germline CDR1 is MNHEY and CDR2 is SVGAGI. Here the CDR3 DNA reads TGTGCCAGCAGATCGTTTAACCTGGGGAACACTGAAGCTTTCTTT. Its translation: CASRSFNLGNTEAFF.

In DNA, the CDR3 is TGTGCCACCTATGAGAGGCCCATGCGGAACACTGAAGCTTTCTTT. It specifies CATYERPMRNTEAFF. The chain uses TRBV24-1 and TRBJ1-1; D not resolved. V was clipped by 9 bases and J by 1 base, with 17 bases between them. The CDR3 length is 15 residues. Looked up from germline, CDR1 is KGHDR and CDR2 is SFDVKD.

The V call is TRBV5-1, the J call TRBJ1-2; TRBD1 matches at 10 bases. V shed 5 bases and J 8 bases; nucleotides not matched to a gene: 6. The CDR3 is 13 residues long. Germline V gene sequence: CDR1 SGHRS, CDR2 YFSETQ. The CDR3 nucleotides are TGCGCCAGCAGTCCTGGGACAGGGGAGGGCTACACCTTC. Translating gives CASSPGTGEGYTF.